The present T cell receptor beta chain was sequenced within a study of early T cells in non-severe SARS-CoV-2 infection. Study in general: Unsorted whole-blood RNA was sequenced in bulk, leaving chains unpaired.

Remarks on this clonotype: No antigen is known for it.

Attachment of unique molecular identifiers was made to individual cDNA molecules. TCRdb redid the calling of the 5' RACE reads with MiXCR, one entry per CDR3 protein. Of about 61,000 distinct CDR3 sequences in the sample, 11% were seen once. Study-wide points: Comparison of clonotypes with VDJdb favored anti-spike CD8 responses while missing private and CD4 specificities.

CDR1 and CDR2 (germline): SGDLS, YYNGEE. Deletions cut 0 bases from V and 2 bases from J, with 9 bases between. The CDR3 length is 16 residues. The chain carries TRBV9 and TRBJ2-6; D is undetermined. Sequencing was performed on whole blood. This clonotype was sampled from an adult who was a healthcare worker with PCR-confirmed SARS-CoV-2 infection or an uninfected control (not recorded which). CDR3 amino acids: CASSVGSQAGANVLTF. For the CDR3, the DNA is TGTGCCAGCAGCGTAGGTAGCCAGGCTGGGGCCAACGTCCTGACTTTC.